This is a list of T cell receptor beta chains from one sample in a study of PD-1 blockade in classical Hodgkin lymphoma. Assay: immunoSEQ multiplex PCR; the TCRdb copy retains only in-frame clones and omits some. Of 50,000 or so clones in the sample, almost 90% are singletons; the top ten hold over 11%. This specimen consisted of peripheral blood mononuclear cells (PBMCs), obtained before the fourth cycle of nivolumab. These receptors were obtained from a human donor with classical Hodgkin lymphoma. CDR3s include the opening cysteine and the closing phenylalanine or tryptophan. Each record gives: J gene, clone size, V gene, D gene, CDR3 DNA, CDR3 protein. D genes are given only for firm matches. Only some rows state a clone size, as once, few, many or a class for expanded clones.

TRBJ2-2,once,TRBV12-5,TRBD1,TGTGCTAGTGGTTTGGACCGGGACAGTGTCTCCCTTGACACCGGGGAGCTGTTTTTT,CASGLDRDSVSLDTGELFF
TRBJ2-5,-,TRBV27,-,TGTGCCAGCAGTTTAAGTTTCGGTAGGGGCAACCAAGAGACCCAGTACTTC,CASSLSFGRGNQETQYF
TRBJ2-7,-,TRBV7-6,TRBD2,TGTGCCAGCAGCTCATCAAAAGGACTAGCGGGAGTTTTCGGGGCCCACGAGCAGTACTTC,CASSSSKGLAGVFGAHEQYF
TRBJ1-1,few,TRBV25-1,-,TGTGCCAGCAGTGAATTACCCGCCGGGCGCACTGAAGCTTTCTTT,CASSELPAGRTEAFF
TRBJ2-2,-,TRBV9,TRBD2,TGTGCCAGCAGCGTCTTGTCTAGCGGGAGCGCGAACACCGGGGAGCTGTTTTTT,CASSVLSSGSANTGELFF
TRBJ2-5,-,TRBV4-1,-,TGCGCCAGCAGCCTCGGCGGGCTAGGAGAGACCCAGTACTTC,CASSLGGLGETQYF
TRBJ1-5,-,TRBV29-1,-,TGCAGCGTTGAGGTGGGCATTAATCAGCCCCAGCATTTT,CSVEVGINQPQHF
TRBJ1-5,few,TRBV27,TRBD1,TGTGCCAGCAGTTTACGGGACAGGAATCAGCCCCAGCATTTT,CASSLRDRNQPQHF
TRBJ2-3,-,TRBV18,-,TGTGCCAGCTCACCACAAAATGGGATTCATCTTTCAGATACGCAGTATTTT,CASSPQNGIHLSDTQYF
TRBJ2-5,once,TRBV7-9,TRBD1,TGTGCCAGCAGCCCCCAGGGGGCGCGGGAGACCCAGTACTTC,CASSPQGARETQYF
TRBJ2-5,-,TRBV28,-,TGTGCCAGCAGTTTAGGAGGGTATGTAGGACAAGAGACCCAGTACTTC,CASSLGGYVGQETQYF
TRBJ2-5,-,TRBV4-1,TRBD1,TGCGCCAGCAGCCAGTTGAAACCGGGACATCAGGGGGTGACCCAGTACTTC,CASSQLKPGHQGVTQYF
TRBJ2-7,-,TRBV10-3,TRBD1,TGTGCCATCAGTGAGTCATACAGGGGGCGCTACGAGCAGTACTTC,CAISESYRGRYEQYF
TRBJ2-5,-,TRBV28,-,TGTGCCAGCAGTTTAAACGGACTGAACCAAGAGACCCAGTACTTC,CASSLNGLNQETQYF
TRBJ2-1,-,TRBV11-3,-,TGTGCCAGCAGCCCCCCCGGGATTGAGCAGTTCTTC,CASSPPGIEQFF
TRBJ2-1,-,TRBV19,-,TGTGCCAGTAGTATGTTACTAGTAGGCAATGAGCAGTTCTTC,CASSMLLVGNEQFF
TRBJ1-6,-,TRBV5-1,TRBD1,TGCGCCAGCAGCTTCGGGACAGGGAATTCACCCCTCCACTTT,CASSFGTGNSPLHF
TRBJ2-2,once,TRBV2,-,TGTGCCAGCAGTGAGACGTATACCGGGGAGCTGTTTTTT,CASSETYTGELFF